These 29 T cell receptor beta chains share one sample of origin, sequenced in a study of neoadjuvant anti-PD-1 for oral cavity cancer. The protocol was immunoSEQ multiplex PCR, while the TCRdb copy is restricted to in-frame clones and leaves out a portion. The repertoire holds 14,000 or so clones, with 55% to 80% as singletons. Sequenced material: PBMCs, taken before nivolumab (anti-PD-1) treatment. All receptors come from a person between 35 and 79 years old with oral cavity squamous cell carcinoma.

This chain uses TRBV5-5 with TRBJ1-5, with D uncertain. Germline assignment: CDR1 SGHKS and CDR2 YYEKEE (reference sequence). The CDR3 totals 14 residues. V shed 0 bases and J shed 7 bases, with 11 bases lying between them. CDR3 region: CASSLGMGRQPQHF. The CDR3 nucleotides read TGTGCCAGCAGCTTGGGGATGGGAAGACAGCCCCAGCATTTT.

The genes are TRBV2 and TRBJ1-6; a weak D match, TRBD1 (5 bases). Germline V gene sequence: CDR1 SNHLY, CDR2 FYNNEI. The length of the CDR3 is 15 residues. Trimming left V 3 bases short and J 13 bases short, with 19 bases between. This CDR3 is CASSDYGTAIRPLHF. CDR3 coding DNA: TGTGCCAGCAGTGATTACGGGACGGCAATTCGGCCCCTCCACTTT. The full variable domain, rest sourced from reference TRBV2 and TRBJ1-6, is EPEVTQTPSHQVTQMGQEVILRCVPISNHLYFYWYRQILGQKVEFLVSFYNNEISEKSEIFDDQFSVERPDGSNFTLKIRSTKLEDSAMYFCASSDYGTAIRPLHFGNGTRLTVT.

The CDR3 nucleotides are TGTGCCAGCACCCCCGGGGGGAGGGACCAGCCCCAGCATTTT. Protein sequence: CASTPGGRDQPQHF. V and J are TRBV11-2 and TRBJ1-5; D possibly corresponds to TRBD1 (5 bases). CDR3 length: 14 amino acids. Trimming removed 7 bases from V and 7 bases from J, with 17 bases in between. Germline CDR1 SGHAT, CDR2 FQNNGV. The complete variable domain, with remaining parts taken from reference TRBV11-2 and TRBJ1-5, reads EAGVAQSPRYKIIEKRQSVAFWCNPISGHATLYWYQQILGQGPKLLIQFQNNGVVDDSQLPKDRFSAERLKGVDSTLKIQPAKLEDSAVYLCASTPGGRDQPQHFGDGTRLSIL.

The chain combines TRBV30 with TRBJ2-7; a possible D gene is TRBD1 (5 bases). The germline CDR1 and CDR2 sequences are GTSNPN and SVGIG (reference sequence). Trimming took 0 bases from V and 5 from J, leaving 11 bases between them. The CDR3 totals 13 residues. This CDR3 is CAWSVQVGHEQYF. CDR3 in DNA: TGTGCCTGGAGTGTACAGGTGGGCCACGAGCAGTACTTC. Full variable domain (outside the CDR3, taken from reference TRBV30 and TRBJ2-7): SQTIHQWPATLVQPVGSPLSLECTVEGTSNPNLYWYRQAAGRGLQLLFYSVGIGQISSEVPQNLSASRPQDRQFILSSKKLLLSDSGFYLCAWSVQVGHEQYFGPGTRLTVT.

The chain combines TRBV11-2 with TRBJ2-7; possibly TRBD1 for D (6 bases). The CDR3 runs 14 residues. The V gene lost 4 bases and the J gene lost 2 bases, with 12 bases spanning the gap. Germline V gives CDR1 SGHAT, CDR2 FQNNGV. The CDR3 region is CASSYIQGTYEQYF. DNA of the CDR3: TGTGCCAGCAGCTACATACAGGGTACCTACGAGCAGTACTTC.

This chain connects TRBV6-1 to TRBJ2-4; D unresolved. The CDR3 is made up of 23 amino acids. Germline assignment: CDR1 MNHNS and CDR2 SASEGT. With 0 bases removed from V and 2 bases from J, the gap between germline ends came to 32 bases. The CDR3 nucleotides read TGTGCCAGCAGTGAAGCGCGTCTGGTGGGTTCGCCCCCACCGATAAAGCCCAAAAACATTCAGTACTTC. Residues: CASSEARLVGSPPPIKPKNIQYF.

This clone was counted a few times. The chain has TRBV19 and TRBJ1-6, with TRBD1 matching over 7 bases. The J segment lost 9 bases and the V segment lost 7 bases, leaving 9 bases of the junction unmatched. Germline CDR1 reads LNHDA; CDR2 reads SQIVND (reference sequence). CDR3 length: 14 amino acids. CDR3 bases: TGTGCCAGTATTGCCGACAGGGCCAGTTCACCCCTCCACTTT. The encoded protein is CASIADRASSPLHF. Complete variable domain (other parts from reference TRBV19 and TRBJ1-6): DGGITQSPKYLFRKEGQNVTLSCEQNLNHDAMYWYRQDPGQGLRLIYYSQIVNDFQKGDIAEGYSVSREKKESFPLTVTSAQKNPTAFYLCASIADRASSPLHFGNGTRLTVT.

This clone was counted a single time. CDR3 protein: CASSQGGVGRRTYNSPLHF. The CDR3 DNA reads TGCGCCAGCAGCCAAGGGGGGGTAGGAAGGCGGACCTATAATTCACCCCTCCACTTT. V and J are TRBV4-1 and TRBJ1-6; tentative D call: TRBD1 (5 bases). Germline V lookup: CDR1 MGHRA, CDR2 YSYEKL. CDR3 length: 19 amino acids. Between the trimmed V and J ends, which lost 1 base and 2 bases, there was a span of 18 bases.

This clone was counted a few times. The V gene is TRBV19, the J gene TRBJ1-1; 8 nucleotides match TRBD1. V lost 5 bases to trimming and J lost 4 bases; unmatched junction nucleotides: 3. The CDR3 runs to 13 residues. CDR1 and CDR2 (germline): LNHDA, SQIVND (reference sequence). This CDR3 is CASSFTGGTEAFF. The CDR3 region has the DNA TGTGCCAGTAGTTTTACAGGGGGCACTGAAGCTTTCTTT.

The rearrangement uses TRBV7-9 and TRBJ1-2; D possibly corresponds to TRBD1 (6 bases). V was clipped by 6 bases and J by 8 bases, with 13 bases between them. The CDR3 has 12 amino acids. CDR1 is SEHNR and CDR2 is FQNEAQ in the germline V gene (reference sequence). The DNA for the CDR3 is TGTGCCAGCAGTTCCGACAGGCGCGGCTACACCTTC. Translation: CASSSDRRGYTF.

The chain carries TRBV7-2 and TRBJ1-3; D is unresolved. Germline assignment: CDR1 SGHTA and CDR2 FQGNSA. The ends were cut back, 1 base at V and 0 bases at J, with 7 bases in the middle. The CDR3 has 15 amino acids. The CDR3 nucleotides are TGTGCCAGCAGCTTAGGTCAGAGCTCTGGAAACACCATATATTTT. Translated, it gives CASSLGQSSGNTIYF.

This clone was observed a handful of times. The chain combines TRBV7-2 with TRBJ1-6; D unresolved. V lost 5 bases to trimming and J lost 8 bases, with 10 bases between them. This CDR3 contains 13 residues. Germline V gene data show CDR1 as SGHTA and CDR2 as FQGNSA. The CDR3 here is CASSPDWDSPLHF. In nucleotides, the CDR3 is TGTGCCAGCAGCCCGGACTGGGATTCACCCCTCCACTTT.

This clone was seen once. This chain links TRBV4-2 with TRBJ2-2; D is perhaps TRBD2 (6 bases). V lost 0 bases, J lost 6 bases, and 11 bases lay in between. Germline V gene sequence: CDR1 LGHNA, CDR2 YNFKEQ. This CDR3 spans 15 amino acids. In DNA, the CDR3 is TGTGCCAGCAGCCAAGACCCGGAGGGCTCCGGGGAGCTGTTTTTT. Translating gives CASSQDPEGSGELFF.

The genes are TRBV19 and TRBJ1-2, with no clear D. Germline V CDR1 and CDR2: LNHDA, SQIVND (reference sequence). This CDR3 is 13 amino acids long. V lost 5 bases to trimming and J lost 2 bases, with 9 bases between them. The CDR3 DNA is TGTGCCAGTAGTTGGGGAGCGAACTATGGCTACACCTTC. Translation gives CASSWGANYGYTF. The complete variable domain, with remaining parts taken from reference TRBV19 and TRBJ1-2, reads DGGITQSPKYLFRKEGQNVTLSCEQNLNHDAMYWYRQDPGQGLRLIYYSQIVNDFQKGDIAEGYSVSREKKESFPLTVTSAQKNPTAFYLCASSWGANYGYTFGSGTRLTVV.

The chain joins TRBV28 to TRBJ2-7; 8 bases line up with TRBD1. The junction had 13 bases not matched to a gene; V was cut back by 4 bases and J by 8 bases. CDR3 length: 15 residues. Germline V lookup: CDR1 MDHEN, CDR2 SYDVKM. For the CDR3, the DNA is TGTGCCAGCAGTTCCCGGACAGGGCTTTCAGACAAGCAGTACTTC. Translated, it gives CASSSRTGLSDKQYF.

This clone was seen only a few times. The junction differs from germline at one of its ends, possibly a read error. The V and J genes are TRBV7-7 and TRBJ2-3; tentative D call: TRBD2 (5 bases). There are 14 residues in the CDR3. Germline assignment: CDR1 SSHAT and CDR2 FNYEAQ (reference sequence). CDR3 nucleotide sequence: TGTGCTAGCAGCTTAGGGAGCTCCTCAGATACGCAGTATTTT. Amino acids: CASSLGSSSDTQYF.

V is TRBV11-3 and J is TRBJ1-3; D may be TRBD1 (5 bases). The CDR3 has 16 amino acids. Trimming removed 5 bases from V and 2 bases from J, with 16 bases in between. Germline lookup yields CDR1 SGHNT and CDR2 YENEEA. The CDR3 DNA is TGTGCCAGCAGCCCCGGAGGGACGGATACTGGAAACACCATATATTTT. Translating it yields CASSPGGTDTGNTIYF. Supplemented by reference TRBV11-3 and TRBJ1-3, the full variable domain reads EAGVVQSPRYKIIEKKQPVAFWCNPISGHNTLYWYLQNLGQGPELLIRYENEEAVDDSQLPKDRFSAERLKGVDSTLKIQPAELGDSAVYLCASSPGGTDTGNTIYFGEGSWLTVV.

J is TRBJ2-6 and V is TRBV5-1, with D possibly TRBD1 on 6 matching bases. V gave up 4 bases and J gave up 2 bases, with 31 bases separating them. Germline CDR1 and CDR2: SGHRS and YFSETQ. CDR3 length equals 22 residues. The CDR3 spells CASSPRDIYRVHIPPGANVLTF. Here the CDR3 DNA reads TGCGCCAGCAGCCCAAGAGACATATACAGGGTCCATATACCCCCTGGGGCCAACGTCCTGACTTTC.

A few counts support this clone. The rearrangement uses TRBV5-4 and TRBJ1-1, with unresolved D. CDR3 length: 14 residues. Trimming pared 4 bases from V and 0 bases from J, leaving 10 bases between. The germline V gene encodes CDR1 SGHNT and CDR2 YYREEE (reference sequence). CDR3 nucleotides: TGTGCCAGCAGCCTATCAGTCGTGAACACTGAAGCTTTCTTT. This sequence encodes CASSLSVVNTEAFF.

This clone came up a few times. J is TRBJ2-1 and V is TRBV18; D is possibly TRBD1 (6 bases). This CDR3 region has 15 residues. V lost 3 bases, J lost 9 bases, and 18 bases lay in between. Germline V gene lookup returns CDR1 KGHSH and CDR2 LQKENI. CDR3 in DNA: TGTGCCAGCTCACCTGACACAGGGTTCAAACGTGAGCAGTTCTTC. It encodes CASSPDTGFKREQFF.

The CDR3: CASSLKRQGSEQYF. For the CDR3, the DNA is TGCGCCAGCAGCTTAAAAAGACAGGGTTCCGAGCAGTACTTC. This chain uses TRBV5-1 with TRBJ2-7; 7 bases match TRBD1. The CDR3 consists of 14 residues. Trimming at V came to 2 bases and at J to 6 bases, leaving 8 bases not matched to a gene. CDR1 and CDR2 (germline): SGHRS, YFSETQ.

The chain has TRBV6-1 and TRBJ1-2; 8 bases agree with TRBD1. V dropped 3 bases and J dropped 8; count of bases not matched to a gene: 2. Germline assignment: CDR1 MNHNS and CDR2 SASEGT. The CDR3 is 12 amino acids. The CDR3 bases are TGTGCCAGCAGTGACAGGGGGCACGGCTACACCTTC. Protein: CASSDRGHGYTF.

The CDR3 loop is CAWSAGTAFYEQYF. In DNA, the CDR3 is TGTGCCTGGAGTGCCGGGACTGCATTCTACGAGCAGTACTTC. This chain links TRBV30 with TRBJ2-7, with TRBD2 as a possible D gene (6 bases). Trimming removed 1 base at V and 3 bases at J, with 13 bases between. This CDR3 region has 14 residues. CDR1 GTSNPN and CDR2 SVGIG come from the germline V gene (reference sequence).

This clone was recorded a few times. CDR3 residues: CASSLSGGSTGELFF. The CDR3 DNA reads TGTGCCAGCAGCCTTAGCGGGGGGTCCACCGGGGAGCTGTTTTTT. The chain links TRBV14 to TRBJ2-2; 10 nucleotides align to TRBD2. The trim removed 4 bases at V and 4 bases at J, leaving 3 bases unmatched. Looked up from germline, CDR1 is SGHDN and CDR2 is FVKESK. The CDR3 sequence is 15 residues long.

The V and J genes are TRBV5-1 and TRBJ2-3; 14 bases line up with TRBD2. CDR1 and CDR2 from the germline V gene are SGHRS and YFSETQ. CDR3 length: 19 residues. Trimming took 4 bases from V and 0 from J; bases not matched to a gene: 10. CDR3 nucleotides: TGCGCCAGCAGCGCCGGACTAGCGGGGGGAACCTCTAGCACAGATACGCAGTATTTT. Translated, it gives CASSAGLAGGTSSTDTQYF.

The rearrangement links TRBV27 to TRBJ1-5; no clear D gene. The CDR3 spans 17 residues. Trimming cost V 4 bases and J 4 bases, with 20 bases left between them. CDR1 is MNHEY and CDR2 is SMNVEV in the germline V gene (reference sequence). CDR3 protein: CASSSTARTGWNQPQHF. As DNA, the CDR3 is TGTGCCAGCAGTTCCACCGCCAGGACCGGATGGAATCAGCCCCAGCATTTT.

This clone was counted between two and nine times. The V and J genes are TRBV5-6 and TRBJ1-5, with 9 bases aligning to TRBD1. V lost 4 bases and J lost 11; bases outside the gene matches: 13. The CDR3 consists of 15 residues. CDR1 and CDR2 from the germline V gene are SGHDT and YYEEEE. The chain's CDR3 is CASSARTGVRRTQHF. CDR3 nucleotide sequence: TGTGCCAGCAGCGCGAGGACAGGGGTCCGCAGGACCCAGCATTTT.

The gene calls are TRBV6-1 and TRBJ2-2, with D possibly being TRBD2 (6 bases). Germline V gene lookup returns CDR1 MNHNS and CDR2 SASEGT. V gave up 1 base and J gave up 1 base, with 13 bases separating them. There are 17 residues in the CDR3. Written as DNA, the CDR3 is TGTGCCAGCAGTGAAGGTAGAGGGACTGTGAACACCGGGGAGCTGTTTTTT. This translates into CASSEGRGTVNTGELFF.

This rearrangement joins TRBV2 to TRBJ1-4; TRBD1 matches 7 bases. Germline loops: CDR1 SNHLY, CDR2 FYNNEI. J lost 5 bases, V lost 6 bases, and 6 bases had no gene match. CDR3 length: 14 residues. As DNA, the CDR3 is TGTGCCAGCAGAACAGGACAGGACAATGAAAAACTGTTTTTT. Translated: CASRTGQDNEKLFF.